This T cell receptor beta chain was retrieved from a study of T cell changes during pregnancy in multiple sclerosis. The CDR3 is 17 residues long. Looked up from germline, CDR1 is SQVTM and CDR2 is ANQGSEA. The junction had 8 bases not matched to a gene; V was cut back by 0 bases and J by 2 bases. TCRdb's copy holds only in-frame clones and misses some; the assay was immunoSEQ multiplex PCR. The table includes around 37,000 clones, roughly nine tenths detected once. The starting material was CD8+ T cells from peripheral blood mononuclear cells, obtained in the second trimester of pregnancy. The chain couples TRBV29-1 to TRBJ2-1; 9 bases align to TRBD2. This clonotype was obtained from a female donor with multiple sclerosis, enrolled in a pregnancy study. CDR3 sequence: CSVEDPGAGGTYNEQFF. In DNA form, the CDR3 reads TGCAGCGTTGAAGATCCAGGGGCGGGGGGGACCTACAATGAGCAGTTCTTC.